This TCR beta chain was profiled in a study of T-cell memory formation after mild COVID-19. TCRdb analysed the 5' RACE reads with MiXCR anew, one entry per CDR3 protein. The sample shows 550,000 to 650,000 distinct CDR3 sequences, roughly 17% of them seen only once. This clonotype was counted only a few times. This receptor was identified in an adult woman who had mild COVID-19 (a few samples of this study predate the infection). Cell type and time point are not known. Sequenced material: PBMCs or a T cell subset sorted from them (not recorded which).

This chain's CDR3 is CASVQGITDTQYF. CDR3 nucleotide sequence: TGTGCCAGCGTTCAGGGCATCACAGATACGCAGTATTTT. J is TRBJ2-3 and V is TRBV2, with TRBD1 as a possible D gene (5 bases). V lost 8 bases and J 2 bases, leaving 11 bases between the germline ends. Per the germline V gene, CDR1 is SNHLY and CDR2 is FYNNEI. CDR3 size: 13 residues.